These 19 T cell receptor beta chains were sequenced from one sample in a study of CD8 T cells in Susac syndrome. With random hexamers, roughly 0.45 to 1 ug RNA was reverse transcribed. TCRdb re-derived calls from the immunoSEQ multiplex PCR reads in MiXCR, one entry per CDR3 protein. The sample carries 75,000 to 100,000 distinct CDR3 sequences, roughly 93% recorded once. The specimen was CD8+ T cells from PBMCs. These receptors were collected from a human donor in good health.

The gene calls are TRBV7-6 and TRBJ2-7; D uncertain. The CDR3 has 15 amino acids. Germline-derived CDR1 and CDR2 are SGHVS and FNYEAQ. Trimming left V 6 bases short and J 3 bases short, with 18 bases between. The CDR3 DNA reads TGTGCCAGCAGTTCTAGACCATCAGCCTACTACGAGCAGTACGTC. Translation gives CASSSRPSAYYEQYV.

In nucleotides, the CDR3 is TGCGCCAGCAGCCCCTTGAGGGACACTGAAGCTTTCTTT. Translating it yields CASSPLRDTEAFF. This chain connects TRBV5-1 to TRBJ1-1; unclear D gene. The CDR3 has 13 residues. Trimming stripped 4 bases from V and 3 bases from J, with 10 bases between. Germline CDR1 and CDR2: SGHRS and YFSETQ.

The chain employs TRBV5-4 and TRBJ2-1; perhaps TRBD1 as D (6 bases). Trimming took off 0 bases at V and 9 bases at J, with 13 bases between the two ends. Germline V lookup: CDR1 SGHNT, CDR2 YYREEE (reference sequence). There are 14 residues in the CDR3. CDR3: CASSLEAGVAEQFF. In DNA form, the CDR3 reads TGTGCCAGCAGCTTGGAGGCAGGGGTTGCTGAGCAGTTCTTC.

This clonotype showed up just once. The chain recombines TRBV24-1 with TRBJ2-4; D is ambiguous. V was clipped by 1 base and J by 8 bases, with 5 bases between them. Germline V gives CDR1 KGHDR, CDR2 SFDVKD. The CDR3 runs 12 residues. Here the CDR3 DNA reads TGTGCCACCAGTGATTTTAGAGACATTCAGTACTTC. Its protein product is CATSDFRDIQYF.

The rearrangement joins TRBV15 to TRBJ2-2; D perhaps matches TRBD1 (7 bases). V was pared by 1 base and J by 6 bases, with 12 bases between. Germline CDR1 is LNHNV and CDR2 is YYDKDF (reference sequence). CDR3 length: 15 amino acids. CDR3 in amino acids: CATSRADREAGELFF. Here the CDR3 DNA reads TGTGCCACCAGCAGAGCCGACAGGGAGGCCGGGGAGCTGTTTTTT.

This clonotype was counted once. This chain joins TRBV5-4 and TRBJ1-2, with D tentatively TRBD1 (6 bases). Germline V CDR1 and CDR2: SGHNT, YYREEE (reference sequence). Trimming left V 4 bases short and J 3 bases short, with 19 bases between. The CDR3 runs 16 residues. CDR3 bases: TGTGCCAGCAGCCCGAAGGGGGGGCCGTCATACTATGGCTACACCTTC. Translation: CASSPKGGPSYYGYTF.

This clonotype was counted a few times. V and J are TRBV6-2 or TRBV6-3 and TRBJ2-3; a weak D match, TRBD1 (5 bases). Trimming stripped 5 bases from V and 0 bases from J, with 12 bases between. The CDR3 loop spans 15 amino acids. Germline V gene data show CDR1 as MNHEY and CDR2 as SVGEGT. CDR3 residues: CASSLARGSTDTQYF. CDR3 DNA: TGTGCCAGCAGTCTCGCTAGGGGTAGCACAGATACGCAGTATTTT.

The chain uses TRBV4-1 and TRBJ2-2, with 7 nucleotides matching TRBD2. Germline loops: CDR1 MGHRA, CDR2 YSYEKL. V lost 6 bases, J lost 5 bases, and 9 bases stayed unmatched. CDR3 size: 15 residues. As DNA, the CDR3 is TGCGCCAGCAGACTGAGACTAGCCGAGACCGGGGAGCTGTTTTTT. This translates into CASRLRLAETGELFF.

This clonotype was observed a single time. The J gene is TRBJ1-2, the V gene TRBV29-1; no reliable D call. Trimming pared 3 bases from V and 3 bases from J, leaving 8 bases between. The germline CDR1 and CDR2 sequences are SQVTM and ANQGSEA. This CDR3 contains 12 residues. CDR3 in DNA: TGCAGCGTTGAGGCCAGCTACTATGGCTACACCTTC. Its translation is CSVEASYYGYTF.

The chain uses TRBV6-4 and TRBJ2-2, with TRBD2 as a possible D gene (5 bases). The CDR3 is 14 amino acids. V gave up 5 bases and J gave up 3 bases, with 10 bases separating them. CDR1 is MRHNA and CDR2 is SNTAGT in the germline V gene. CDR3 in DNA: TGTGCCAGCAGTCCAACGGACTACACCGGGGAGCTGTTTTTT. Its translation is CASSPTDYTGELFF.

The count of this clonotype is one. J is TRBJ1-2 and V is TRBV14, with 8 bases matching TRBD1. The V gene end was trimmed by 6 bases and the J gene end by 2 bases; junction bases not matched to a gene: 8. The CDR3 covers 15 residues. Germline V gene sequence: CDR1 SGHDN, CDR2 FVKESK. CDR3 nucleotide sequence: TGTGCCAGCAGTACATCGGGACAGGAGAACTATGGCTACACCTTC. Protein product: CASSTSGQENYGYTF.

V and J are TRBV27 and TRBJ2-1, with TRBD2 identical over 16 bases. Germline CDR1 and CDR2: MNHEY and SMNVEV (reference sequence). CDR3 length equals 19 residues. Unmatched junction bases numbered 10, after V lost 6 bases and J lost 2 bases. CDR3 DNA: TGTGCCAGCAGCCTAAAGGGACTAGCGGGAGGGTTCGCCTACAATGAGCAGTTCTTC. This codes for CASSLKGLAGGFAYNEQFF.

V usage is TRBV4-1 and J usage is TRBJ2-7; a weak D match, TRBD1 (6 bases). Trimming removed 1 base at V and 2 bases at J, with 15 bases between. This CDR3 spans 16 amino acids. Germline CDR1 and CDR2: MGHRA and YSYEKL. The CDR3 reads CASSQGPDRSTYEQYF. The CDR3 bases are TGCGCCAGCAGCCAAGGTCCGGACAGATCAACCTACGAGCAGTACTTC.

This clonotype was recorded only once. This chain links TRBV28 with TRBJ1-2; 8 bases line up with TRBD1. CDR3 length: 15 amino acids. V dropped 7 bases and J dropped 4; count of bases not matched to a gene: 11. Germline assignment: CDR1 MDHEN and CDR2 SYDVKM. This chain's CDR3 is CASNTIQGDLYGYTF. CDR3 nucleotides: TGTGCCAGCAACACGATACAGGGGGACCTCTATGGCTACACCTTC.

This rearrangement joins TRBV7-9 to TRBJ2-7; D tentatively fits TRBD1 or TRBD2 (5 bases each). There are 15 residues in the CDR3. V was clipped by 5 bases and J by 2 bases, with 16 bases between them. CDR1 and CDR2 (germline): SEHNR, FQNEAQ (reference sequence). The CDR3 here is CASSPGTDQPYEQYF. The CDR3 DNA reads as TGTGCCAGCAGCCCGGGGACCGACCAACCCTACGAGCAGTACTTC.

The chain joins TRBV23-1 to TRBJ2-2; D is tentatively TRBD1 or TRBD2 (6 bases each). TRBV23-1 is an ORF; its function is uncertain. V was pared by 5 bases and J by 5 bases, with 12 bases between. This CDR3 region has 14 residues. CDR3 amino acids: CASSGGGRTGELFF. Here the CDR3 DNA reads TGCGCCAGCAGTGGAGGGGGTCGGACCGGGGAGCTGTTTTTT.

This sequence joins TRBV7-9 and TRBJ1-1; the match to TRBD1 covers 8 bases. With 6 bases clipped from V and 5 bases from J, the junction kept 8 bases outside the gene matches. CDR3 length: 14 amino acids. In germline, CDR1 is SEHNR, CDR2 FQNEAQ (reference sequence). The CDR3 reads CASRGDRSGTEAFF. The CDR3, as DNA: TGTGCCAGCAGGGGGGACAGGAGCGGGACTGAAGCTTTCTTT.

This chain uses TRBV9 with TRBJ2-7; TRBD2 matches 12 bases. Germline values: CDR1 SGDLS, CDR2 YYNGEE. The CDR3 consists of 16 residues. V lost 3 bases and J lost 0; bases outside the gene matches: 4. Written as DNA, the CDR3 is TGTGCCAGCAGCGCCCAGACTAGCGGGAGCTCCTACGAGCAGTACTTC. Protein sequence: CASSAQTSGSSYEQYF.

The chain is built from TRBV5-1 and TRBJ2-1, with 7 bases identical to TRBD1. This CDR3 is 15 amino acids long. V lost 2 bases, J lost 12 bases, and 14 bases stayed unmatched. Germline V gene lookup returns CDR1 SGHRS and CDR2 YFSETQ. CDR3 in amino acids: CASSFDRVGETGQFF. Written as DNA, the CDR3 is TGCGCCAGCAGCTTCGACAGGGTGGGAGAAACCGGGCAGTTCTTC.